These T cell receptor beta chains were read from a single sample in a study of T-cell reconstitution after alpha-beta-depleted transplantation in children. MiXCR, applied by TCRdb to the PCR reads, yields one record per CDR3 protein. The sample holds hundreds of thousands of distinct CDR3 sequences; 15% to 20% are singletons and the top ten take roughly 27%. The specimen was PBMCs, mostly from graft donor cells, collected 360 days after TCRalphabeta/CD19-depleted stem cell transplant. The receptors come from a boy in the first two years of life who had a stem cell transplant for Wiskott-Aldrich syndrome, so the T cells may come from the graft donor. Both conserved end residues are part of each CDR3. The D gene is left open where the match is weak. Part of the rows lack a size; the others show once, few, many or a class for expanded clones.

j_call,v_call,clone_size,d_call,cdr3_nt,cdr3_aa
TRBJ2-7,TRBV12-3/TRBV12-4,NA,TRBD2,TGTGCCAGCAGTACTAGCGGGCAATACGAGCAGTACTTC,CASSTSGQYEQYF
TRBJ2-1,TRBV20-1,few,TRBD1,TGCAGTGCAAGGACAGGGCATCTGTACAATGAGCAGTTCTTC,CSARTGHLYNEQFF
TRBJ2-5,TRBV7-9,NA,NA,TGTGCCAGCAGCTTAAGCCGGGCCACGGAGACCCAGTACTTC,CASSLSRATETQYF
TRBJ1-5,TRBV12-3/TRBV12-4,NA,NA,TGTGCCAGCAGTTTGGGGACACGTCGGGGCAATCAGCCCCAGCATTTT,CASSLGTRRGNQPQHF
TRBJ1-6,TRBV12-3/TRBV12-4,few,NA,TGTGCCAGCAGTGTGCAGGGATATTCACCCCTCCACTTT,CASSVQGYSPLHF
TRBJ2-1,TRBV28,NA,TRBD1,TGTGCCAGCCTTCGACAGGGAGTCCACAATGAGCAGTTCTTC,CASLRQGVHNEQFF
TRBJ2-7,TRBV11-2,NA,TRBD2,TGTGCCAGCAGAAGATTGCGGGAGTCCTACGAGCAGTACTTC,CASRRLRESYEQYF
TRBJ2-5,TRBV20-1,NA,TRBD2,TGCAGTGCTAGCCCCAGCGGGAAAACGGAGACCCAGTACTTC,CSASPSGKTETQYF
TRBJ1-4,TRBV20-1,few,NA,TGCAGTGCGACTTCCCTACCAGGGTGGAATGAAAAACTGTTTTTT,CSATSLPGWNEKLFF
TRBJ2-5,TRBV20-1,few,NA,TGCAGTGCTAGAACCCAGGGGGGCACTAAAGAGACCCAGTACTTC,CSARTQGGTKETQYF
TRBJ2-2,TRBV10-3,few,TRBD1,TGTGCCACCCGGACAGGGAACACCGGGGAGCTGTTTTTT,CATRTGNTGELFF
TRBJ2-1,TRBV5-1,few,TRBD1,TGCGCCAGCAGCTTATGGGACAGGGGGCGCCCCTACAATGAGCAGTTCTTC,CASSLWDRGRPYNEQFF
TRBJ2-2,TRBV5-1,few,TRBD2,TGCGCCAGCAGCTTGGTGGCGGGAGATACCGGGGAGCTGTTTTTT,CASSLVAGDTGELFF
TRBJ1-6,TRBV4-1,few,NA,TGCGCCAGCAGCCAAGAGGTTGCTCACTCCTATAATTCACCCCTCCACTTT,CASSQEVAHSYNSPLHF
TRBJ2-7,TRBV18,NA,TRBD2,TGTGCCAGCTCACCCCTAACTAGCGGGGGGCCTAACGAGCAGTACTTC,CASSPLTSGGPNEQYF
TRBJ2-1,TRBV6-2/TRBV6-3,many,NA,TGTGCCAGCAGTTACGGAACATTAAACTGGATCTCCTACAATGAGCAGTTCTTC,CASSYGTLNWISYNEQFF
TRBJ2-5,TRBV12-3/TRBV12-4,few,NA,TGTGCCAGCAGTTTTAGACATGGAGGGCCGGAAGAGACCCAGTACTTC,CASSFRHGGPEETQYF
TRBJ2-2,TRBV5-1,NA,NA,TGCGCCAGCAGCTTGTTGGACGTAACGAACACCGGGGAGCTGTTTTTT,CASSLLDVTNTGELFF
TRBJ2-5,TRBV20-1,NA,NA,TGCAGTGCTAGAGATGAGGGCGGGAAGTCAGGGGAGACCCAGTACTTC,CSARDEGGKSGETQYF
TRBJ2-3,TRBV15,few,NA,TGTGCCACCAGCGGTCCCCCTCAAGCGCGGAGCACAGATACGCAGTATTTT,CATSGPPQARSTDTQYF
TRBJ2-2,TRBV21-1,few,NA,TGTGCCAGCCGACACGGGGCCGGGGAGCTGTTTTTT,CASRHGAGELFF
TRBJ2-5,TRBV11-2,NA,TRBD2,TGTGCCAGCAGCCCTCGACTAGCCCTTCCGCAAGAGACCCAGTACTTC,CASSPRLALPQETQYF